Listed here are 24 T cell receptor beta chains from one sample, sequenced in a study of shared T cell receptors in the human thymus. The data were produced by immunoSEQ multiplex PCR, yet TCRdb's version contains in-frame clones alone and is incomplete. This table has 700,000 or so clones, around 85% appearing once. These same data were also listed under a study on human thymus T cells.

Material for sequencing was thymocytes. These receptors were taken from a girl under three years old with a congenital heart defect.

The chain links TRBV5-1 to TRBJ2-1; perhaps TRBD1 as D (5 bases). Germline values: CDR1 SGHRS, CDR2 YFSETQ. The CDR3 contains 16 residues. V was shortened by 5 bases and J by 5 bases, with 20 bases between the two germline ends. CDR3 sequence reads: CASRWKGVNTHNEQFF. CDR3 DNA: TGCGCCAGCAGGTGGAAAGGGGTGAACACTCACAATGAGCAGTTCTTC.

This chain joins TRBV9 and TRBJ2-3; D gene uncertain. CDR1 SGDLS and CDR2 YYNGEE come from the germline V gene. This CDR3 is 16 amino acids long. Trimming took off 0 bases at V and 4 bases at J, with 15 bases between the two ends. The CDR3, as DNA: TGTGCCAGCAGCGTAGAACGAGGCAGAGAAGCAGATACGCAGTATTTT. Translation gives CASSVERGREADTQYF.

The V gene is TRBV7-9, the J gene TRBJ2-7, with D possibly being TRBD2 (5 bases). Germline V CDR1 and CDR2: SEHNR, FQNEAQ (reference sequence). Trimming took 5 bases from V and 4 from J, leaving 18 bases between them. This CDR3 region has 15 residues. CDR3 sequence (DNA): TGTGCCAGCAGCCCACGGGAAGGGTCGGATTACGAGCAGTACTTC. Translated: CASSPREGSDYEQYF.

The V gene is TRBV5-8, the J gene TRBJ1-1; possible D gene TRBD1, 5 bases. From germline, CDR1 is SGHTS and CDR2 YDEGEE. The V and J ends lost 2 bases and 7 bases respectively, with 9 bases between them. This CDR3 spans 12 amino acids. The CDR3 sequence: CASSFREVEAFF. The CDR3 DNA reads TGTGCCAGCAGCTTCAGGGAGGTTGAAGCTTTCTTT.

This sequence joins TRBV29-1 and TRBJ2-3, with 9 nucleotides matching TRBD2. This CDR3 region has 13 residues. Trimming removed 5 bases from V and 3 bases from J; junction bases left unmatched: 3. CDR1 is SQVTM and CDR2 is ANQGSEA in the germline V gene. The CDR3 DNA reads TGCAGCGTTACTAGCGGGTCGACAGATACGCAGTATTTT. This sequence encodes CSVTSGSTDTQYF.

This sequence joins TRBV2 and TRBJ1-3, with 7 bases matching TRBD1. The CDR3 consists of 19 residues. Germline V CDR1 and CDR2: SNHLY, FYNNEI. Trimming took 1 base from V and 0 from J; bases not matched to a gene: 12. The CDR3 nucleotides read TGTGCCAGCAGTGAAGTTGTGGGTCCGACAGGGCCCTCTGGAAACACCATATATTTT. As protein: CASSEVVGPTGPSGNTIYF.

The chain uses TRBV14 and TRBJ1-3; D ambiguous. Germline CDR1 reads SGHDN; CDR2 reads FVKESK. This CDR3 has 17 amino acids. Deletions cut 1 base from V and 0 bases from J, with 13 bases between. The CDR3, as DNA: TGTGCCAGCAGCCAAGTTCCGAACGACTTCTCTGGAAACACCATATATTTT. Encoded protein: CASSQVPNDFSGNTIYF.

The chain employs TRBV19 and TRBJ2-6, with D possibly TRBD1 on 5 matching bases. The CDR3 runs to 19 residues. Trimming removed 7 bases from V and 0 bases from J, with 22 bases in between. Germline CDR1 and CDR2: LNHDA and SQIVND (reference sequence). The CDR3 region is CASTTTQGLGSSGANVLTF. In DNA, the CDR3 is TGTGCCAGTACGACGACCCAGGGTCTTGGTAGCTCTGGGGCCAACGTCCTGACTTTC.

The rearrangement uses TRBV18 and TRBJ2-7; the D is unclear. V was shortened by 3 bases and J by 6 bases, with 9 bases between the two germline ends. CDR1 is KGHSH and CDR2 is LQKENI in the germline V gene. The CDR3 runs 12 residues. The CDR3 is CASSPTEIEQYF. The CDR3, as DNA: TGTGCCAGCTCACCCACAGAGATCGAGCAGTACTTC.

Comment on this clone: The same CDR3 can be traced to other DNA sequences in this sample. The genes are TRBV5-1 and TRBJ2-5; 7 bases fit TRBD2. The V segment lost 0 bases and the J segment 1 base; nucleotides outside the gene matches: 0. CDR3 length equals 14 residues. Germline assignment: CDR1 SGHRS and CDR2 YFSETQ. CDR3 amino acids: CASSLGGGQETQYF. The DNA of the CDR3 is TGCGCCAGCAGCTTGGGGGGGGGCCAAGAGACCCAGTACTTC.

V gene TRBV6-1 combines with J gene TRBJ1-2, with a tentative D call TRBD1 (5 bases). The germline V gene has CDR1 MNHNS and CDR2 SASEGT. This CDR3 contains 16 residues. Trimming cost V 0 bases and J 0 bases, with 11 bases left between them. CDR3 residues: CASSEARTTPNYGYTF. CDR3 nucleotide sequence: TGTGCCAGCAGTGAAGCACGGACAACCCCTAACTATGGCTACACCTTC.

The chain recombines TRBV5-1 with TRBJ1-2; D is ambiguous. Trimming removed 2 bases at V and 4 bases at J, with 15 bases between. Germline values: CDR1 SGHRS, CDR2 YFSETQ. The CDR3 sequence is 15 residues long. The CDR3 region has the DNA TGCGCCAGCAGCTTTACGGGAGGAAGTCCCTATGGCTACACCTTC. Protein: CASSFTGGSPYGYTF.

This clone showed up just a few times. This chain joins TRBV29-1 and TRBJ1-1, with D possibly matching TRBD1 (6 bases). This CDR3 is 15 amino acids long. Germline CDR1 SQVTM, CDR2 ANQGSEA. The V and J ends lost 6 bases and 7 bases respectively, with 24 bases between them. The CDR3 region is CSVPRGGRGGNEAFF. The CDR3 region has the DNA TGCAGCGTCCCACGGGGGGGCAGGGGAGGTAATGAAGCTTTCTTT.

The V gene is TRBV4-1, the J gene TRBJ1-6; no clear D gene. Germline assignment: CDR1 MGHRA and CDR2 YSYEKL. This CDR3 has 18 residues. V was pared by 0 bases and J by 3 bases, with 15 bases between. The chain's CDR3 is CASSQDLRTANYNSPLHF. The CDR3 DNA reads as TGCGCCAGCAGCCAAGATTTAAGAACAGCAAACTATAATTCACCCCTCCACTTT.

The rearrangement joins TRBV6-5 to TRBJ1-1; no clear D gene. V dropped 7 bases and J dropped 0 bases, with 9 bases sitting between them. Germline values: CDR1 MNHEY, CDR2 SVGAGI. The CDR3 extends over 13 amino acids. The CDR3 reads CASTFSLNTEAFF. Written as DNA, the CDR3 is TGTGCCAGCACCTTTAGTCTGAACACTGAAGCTTTCTTT.

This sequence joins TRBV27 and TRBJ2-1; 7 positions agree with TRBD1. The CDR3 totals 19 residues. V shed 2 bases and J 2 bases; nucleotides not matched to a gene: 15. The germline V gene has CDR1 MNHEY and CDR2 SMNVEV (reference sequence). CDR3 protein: CASSLRDSPLPSPYNEQFF. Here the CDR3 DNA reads TGTGCCAGCAGTTTAAGGGACAGTCCCCTCCCTTCGCCCTACAATGAGCAGTTCTTC.

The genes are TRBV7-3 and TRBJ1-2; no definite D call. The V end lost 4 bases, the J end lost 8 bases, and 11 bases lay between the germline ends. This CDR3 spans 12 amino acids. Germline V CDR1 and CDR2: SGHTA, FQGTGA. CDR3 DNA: TGTGCCAGCAGCTCCCCCGAGGTAGGCTACACCTTC. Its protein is CASSSPEVGYTF. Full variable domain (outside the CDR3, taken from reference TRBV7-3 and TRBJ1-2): GAGVSQTPSNKVTEKGKYVELRCDPISGHTALYWYRQSLGQGPEFLIYFQGTGAADDSGLPNDRFFAVRPEGSVSTLKIQRTERGDSAVYLCASSSPEVGYTFGSGTRLTVV.

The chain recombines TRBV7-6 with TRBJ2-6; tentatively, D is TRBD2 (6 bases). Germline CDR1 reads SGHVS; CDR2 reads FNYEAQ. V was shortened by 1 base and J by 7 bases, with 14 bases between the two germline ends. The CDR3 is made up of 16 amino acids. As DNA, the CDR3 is TGTGCCAGCAGCTTAGGCAGGGACGGGAGTGCCAACGTCCTGACTTTC. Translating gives CASSLGRDGSANVLTF.

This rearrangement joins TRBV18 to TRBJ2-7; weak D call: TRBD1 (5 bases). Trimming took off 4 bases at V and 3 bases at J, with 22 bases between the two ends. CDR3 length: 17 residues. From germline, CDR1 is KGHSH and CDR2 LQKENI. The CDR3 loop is CASSLLSTGTDDYEQYF. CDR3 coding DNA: TGTGCCAGCTCACTTTTAAGTACAGGAACCGATGACTACGAGCAGTACTTC. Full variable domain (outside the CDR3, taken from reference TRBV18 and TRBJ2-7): NAGVMQNPRHLVRRRGQEARLRCSPMKGHSHVYWYRQLPEEGLKFMVYLQKENIIDESGMPKERFSAEFPKEGPSILRIQQVVRGDSAAYFCASSLLSTGTDDYEQYFGPGTRLTVT.

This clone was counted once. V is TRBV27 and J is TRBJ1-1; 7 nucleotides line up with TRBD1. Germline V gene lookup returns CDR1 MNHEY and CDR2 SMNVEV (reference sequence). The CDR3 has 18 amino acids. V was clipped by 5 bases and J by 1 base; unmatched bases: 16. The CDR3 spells CASSGPPTGVEGNTEAFF. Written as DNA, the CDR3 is TGTGCCAGCAGTGGTCCCCCCACAGGGGTGGAAGGGAACACTGAAGCTTTCTTT.

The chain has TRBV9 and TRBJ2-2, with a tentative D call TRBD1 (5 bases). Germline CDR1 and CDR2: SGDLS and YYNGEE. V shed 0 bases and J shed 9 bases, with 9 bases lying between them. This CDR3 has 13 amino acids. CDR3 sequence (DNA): TGTGCCAGCAGCGTAGGGGGCCCCCGGGAGCTGTTTTTT. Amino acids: CASSVGGPRELFF.

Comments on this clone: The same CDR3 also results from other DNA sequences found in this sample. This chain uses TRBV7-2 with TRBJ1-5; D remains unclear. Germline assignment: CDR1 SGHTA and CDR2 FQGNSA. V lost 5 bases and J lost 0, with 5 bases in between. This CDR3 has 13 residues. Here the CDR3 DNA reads TGTGCCAGCAGCCGGTATAGCAATCAGCCCCAGCATTTT. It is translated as CASSRYSNQPQHF.

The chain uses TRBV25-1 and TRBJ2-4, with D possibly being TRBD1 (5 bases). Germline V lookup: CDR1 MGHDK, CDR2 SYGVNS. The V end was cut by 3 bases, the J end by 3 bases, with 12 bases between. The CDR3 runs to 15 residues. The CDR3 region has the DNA TGTGCCAGCAGTGATAACAGGCAACTCAAAAACATTCAGTACTTC. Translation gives CASSDNRQLKNIQYF.

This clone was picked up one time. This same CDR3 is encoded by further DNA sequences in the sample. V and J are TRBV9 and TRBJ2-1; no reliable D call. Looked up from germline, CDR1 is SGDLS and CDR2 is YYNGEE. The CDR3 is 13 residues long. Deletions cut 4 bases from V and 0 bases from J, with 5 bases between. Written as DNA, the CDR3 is TGTGCCAGCAGCCCGAGCTCCTACAATGAGCAGTTCTTC. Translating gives CASSPSSYNEQFF.